The TCR beta chain described here comes from a study of regulatory T cells in long-lasting Graves disease. The time point was: newly diagnosed GD, antithyroid drugs for less than 3 months. PBMC RNA served as the TCR library source. Assembly of TCR beta libraries relied on iRepertoire HTBI primers together with Arm-PCR of CDR3 regions. MiXCR, applied by TCRdb to the multiplex PCR reads, yields one record per CDR3 protein. Of approximately 540,000 distinct CDR3 sequences in the sample, about 12% were seen once. The CDR3 is 15 amino acids. J was trimmed by 5 bases and V by 6 bases; bases with no gene match: 8. Germline V gene sequence: CDR1 LNHDA, CDR2 SQIVND (reference sequence). This clonotype was detected many times. Its specificity is unknown. General study points: Blood alone, not thyroid tissue, was studied.

The same sample was also studied in work on T cells in Graves' hyperthyroidism and ophthalmopathy.

This chain links TRBV19 with TRBJ1-5; 9 bases agree with TRBD1. The sequencing here drew on peripheral blood mononuclear cells (PBMCs), taken at new diagnosis, from a patient treated with antithyroid drugs. The TCR sequence derives from a woman in her twenties or thirties with Graves disease. The CDR3 DNA is TGTGCCAGTAGCCACCCCGGGACAGGGTATCAGCCCCAGCATTTT. It codes for CASSHPGTGYQPQHF.